The sample holds a few counts of the clone carrying this T cell receptor beta chain. What it binds is not known. The data were taken from a study of human T cells and chemical hapten exposure. Overall study: In the sensitization step, 2% DPC was placed on about 2 cm by about 2 cm of upper inner arm skin. Patch tests put 0.01% DPC on the upper back, and the results were checked at 6 days. Study-level results: Correlating positively with patch test score were the PT1 expanded TCR counts.

Per the study methods: Samples contained a median of approximately 100,000 TCRs, with a range of 23,224 to 690,600. From the RACE reads, TCRdb called clonotypes with MiXCR, one entry per CDR3 protein. V and J calls and clone size were set by TCRdb, not the authors. The sample has 80,000 to 95,000 distinct CDR3 sequences; approximately 10% are singletons. Described time point: patch test 2, 6 weeks after DPC sensitization. As for treatment: therapeutic diphenylcyclopropenone sensitization with weekly scalp DPC. Source: whole blood, taken in connection with sensitization to the hapten diphenylcyclopropenone (DPC). This sequence was found in a man aged 40-55 years with alopecia areata. Some clones in this sample may be carry-over from other donors' samples.

The DNA of the CDR3 is TGTGCCAGCAGCGAGGGGGGTGTTGGCACAGATACGCAGTATTTT. Its translation: CASSEGGVGTDTQYF. The rearrangement joins TRBV27 to TRBJ2-3, with D possibly being TRBD1 or TRBD2 (6 bases each). In germline, CDR1 is MNHEY, CDR2 SMNVEV (reference sequence). CDR3 length: 15 amino acids. Trimming removed 6 bases at V and 1 base at J, with 14 bases between.